These T cell receptor beta chains were read from a single sample in a study of blood T cell repertoires in COVID-19. Sequencing was performed with immunoSEQ multiplex PCR; in TCRdb, only in-frame clones are kept and a portion is missing. The repertoire holds more than 100,000 clones, with nearly 85% as singletons. The sample comprised peripheral blood. The receptors come from a human donor in a cohort sampled during active or convalescent COVID-19. Each CDR3 is given with its conserved first and last residue. Fields, in order: V gene, clone size, D gene, J gene, CDR3 protein, CDR3 DNA. The D gene is left open where the match is weak. The size field is filled for only some rows; it gives once, few, many or a size class.

V: TRBV7-9; size: NA; D: TRBD2; J: TRBJ2-1; CDR3: CASSLVVTSGELYNEQFF; DNA: TGTGCCAGCAGCTTAGTGGTGACTAGCGGGGAACTATACAATGAGCAGTTCTTC
V: TRBV18; size: NA; D: TRBD1; J: TRBJ2-2; CDR3: CASSPLLVTGGSNTGELFF; DNA: TGTGCCAGCTCACCGTTACTCGTGACAGGGGGCTCGAACACCGGGGAGCTGTTTTTT
V: TRBV11-2; size: NA; D: NA; J: TRBJ1-3; CDR3: CASSLGGAGNTIYF; DNA: TGTGCCAGCAGCTTAGGCGGTGCTGGAAACACCATATATTTT
V: TRBV5-1; size: NA; D: NA; J: TRBJ1-2; CDR3: CASSTVAGRDYGYTF; DNA: TGCGCCAGCAGCACCGTAGCTGGAAGAGACTATGGCTACACCTTC
V: TRBV19; size: NA; D: TRBD2; J: TRBJ2-1; CDR3: CASSSGGDYNEQFF; DNA: TGTGCCAGTAGTAGCGGGGGGGACTACAATGAGCAGTTCTTC
V: TRBV4-1; size: few; D: NA; J: TRBJ2-7; CDR3: CASSQGRDTSYEQYF; DNA: TGCGCCAGCAGCCAAGGCCGGGACACATCCTACGAGCAGTACTTC
V: TRBV18; size: once; D: NA; J: TRBJ2-7; CDR3: CASSPPVGDEQYF; DNA: TGTGCCAGCTCACCACCTGTCGGGGACGAGCAGTACTTC
V: TRBV10-3; size: NA; D: TRBD2; J: TRBJ2-7; CDR3: CAISEIQRGYEQYF; DNA: TGTGCCATCAGCGAGATCCAGCGGGGCTACGAGCAGTACTTC
V: TRBV4-1; size: few; D: TRBD1; J: TRBJ1-2; CDR3: CASSQRSTGVQNYTF; DNA: TGCGCCAGCAGCCAAAGGTCGACAGGGGTTCAGAACTACACCTTC
V: TRBV4-1; size: NA; D: TRBD2; J: TRBJ2-6; CDR3: CASSLRTSGGAGANVLTF; DNA: TGCGCCAGCAGCCTTCGGACTAGCGGGGGAGCTGGGGCCAACGTCCTGACTTTC
V: TRBV18; size: NA; D: NA; J: TRBJ1-2; CDR3: CASSSGRGADGYTF; DNA: TGTGCCAGCTCCTCCGGGCGGGGCGCGGATGGCTACACCTTC
V: TRBV21-1; size: NA; D: NA; J: TRBJ2-3; CDR3: CASTQGASDTQYF; DNA: TGTGCCAGCACGCAGGGGGCGTCAGATACGCAGTATTTT
V: TRBV11-2; size: NA; D: NA; J: TRBJ1-3; CDR3: CASSLEDIPSSGNTIYF; DNA: TGTGCCAGCAGCTTAGAGGACATCCCAAGCTCTGGAAACACCATATATTTT
V: TRBV5-4; size: NA; D: TRBD2; J: TRBJ2-3; CDR3: CASSLGVAGGHEDTQYF; DNA: TGTGCCAGCAGCTTGGGCGTAGCGGGGGGGCATGAAGATACGCAGTATTTT
V: TRBV7-9; size: NA; D: NA; J: TRBJ2-5; CDR3: CASSPVRDKQETQYF; DNA: TGTGCCAGCAGCCCCGTTCGGGACAAACAAGAGACCCAGTACTTC
V: TRBV3-1/TRBV3-2; size: NA; D: NA; J: TRBJ1-5; CDR3: CASSLSEDQPQHF; DNA: TGTGCCAGCAGCCTTTCAGAGGATCAGCCCCAGCATTTT
V: TRBV5-5; size: NA; D: TRBD1; J: TRBJ2-7; CDR3: CASTLDRANEQYF; DNA: TGTGCCAGCACTTTGGACAGGGCAAACGAGCAGTACTTC
V: TRBV15; size: NA; D: TRBD1; J: TRBJ2-7; CDR3: CATKNPGTGSYEQYF; DNA: TGTGCCACCAAAAACCCCGGGACAGGATCCTACGAGCAGTACTTC
V: TRBV9; size: NA; D: TRBD1; J: TRBJ1-4; CDR3: CTSSVTGGGEKLFF; DNA: TGTACCAGCAGCGTGACAGGGGGCGGTGAAAAACTGTTTTTT
V: TRBV5-1; size: NA; D: NA; J: TRBJ2-3; CDR3: CASSLPGLSTDTQYF; DNA: TGCGCCAGCAGCCTTCCGGGACTTAGCACAGATACGCAGTATTTT
V: TRBV4-2; size: NA; D: TRBD2; J: TRBJ2-6; CDR3: CASSQGSGGVSGANVLTF; DNA: TGTGCCAGCAGCCAGGGGAGCGGGGGAGTCTCTGGGGCCAACGTCCTGACTTTC
V: TRBV5-1; size: NA; D: NA; J: TRBJ1-2; CDR3: CASSLSGSTAVGYTF; DNA: TGCGCCAGCAGCTTGAGCGGCTCAACGGCGGTTGGCTACACCTTC
V: TRBV12-3/TRBV12-4; size: NA; D: TRBD1; J: TRBJ2-1; CDR3: CASSFPVRDRAFF; DNA: TGTGCCAGCAGTTTCCCGGTAAGAGACAGGGCGTTCTTC
V: TRBV6-2/TRBV6-3; size: NA; D: TRBD1; J: TRBJ2-5; CDR3: CASSYSTGGIETQYF; DNA: TGTGCCAGCAGTTACTCGACAGGGGGCATCGAGACCCAGTACTTC
V: TRBV6-5; size: few; D: NA; J: TRBJ2-3; CDR3: CASSYVSDSTDTQYF; DNA: TGTGCCAGCAGTTACGTGTCGGACTCCACAGATACGCAGTATTTT
V: TRBV6-5; size: once; D: TRBD2; J: TRBJ2-3; CDR3: CASSWGLAGTDTQYF; DNA: TGTGCCAGCAGTTGGGGACTAGCGGGGACTGATACGCAGTATTTT
V: TRBV27; size: NA; D: NA; J: TRBJ2-3; CDR3: CASSSSTTDTQYF; DNA: TGTGCCAGCAGTTCTAGCACCACAGATACGCAGTATTTT
V: TRBV6-5; size: NA; D: TRBD1; J: TRBJ2-7; CDR3: CASSWTGDYEQYF; DNA: TGTGCCAGCAGCTGGACAGGGGATTACGAGCAGTACTTC
V: TRBV6-5; size: NA; D: TRBD1; J: TRBJ1-2; CDR3: CASRGGQVEFYGYTF; DNA: TGTGCCAGCAGAGGGGGACAGGTTGAATTCTATGGCTACACCTTC
V: TRBV7-9; size: once; D: TRBD2; J: TRBJ2-2; CDR3: CASASGGAANTGELFF; DNA: TGTGCCAGCGCTAGCGGGGGGGCAGCGAACACCGGGGAGCTGTTTTTT
V: TRBV7-9; size: NA; D: TRBD2; J: TRBJ2-1; CDR3: CASSSRLAETYNEQFF; DNA: TGTGCCAGCAGCTCGCGACTAGCTGAGACCTACAATGAGCAGTTCTTC
V: TRBV3-1/TRBV3-2; size: NA; D: NA; J: TRBJ1-5; CDR3: CASSPATGDQPQHF; DNA: TGTGCCAGCAGCCCGGCCACGGGGGATCAGCCCCAGCATTTT
V: TRBV19; size: NA; D: TRBD2; J: TRBJ2-2; CDR3: CASIGLAGGATPGELFF; DNA: TGTGCCAGTATAGGGCTAGCGGGGGGCGCGACTCCCGGGGAGCTGTTTTTT
V: TRBV7-2; size: NA; D: NA; J: TRBJ2-3; CDR3: CASSPLGVERDTQYF; DNA: TGTGCCAGCAGCCCGCTGGGCGTAGAGAGAGATACGCAGTATTTT
V: TRBV7-9; size: NA; D: TRBD2; J: TRBJ2-7; CDR3: CASSQEAGGHEQYF; DNA: TGTGCCAGCAGTCAGGAGGCGGGGGGGCACGAGCAGTACTTC
V: TRBV4-1; size: NA; D: NA; J: TRBJ1-3; CDR3: CASSQPRQGNTIYF; DNA: TGCGCCAGCAGCCAACCTAGGCAGGGAAACACCATATATTTT
V: TRBV27; size: NA; D: NA; J: TRBJ1-5; CDR3: CASPFRVSSNQPQHF; DNA: TGTGCCAGTCCATTTCGGGTTTCTAGCAATCAGCCCCAGCATTTT
V: TRBV6-5; size: NA; D: TRBD1; J: TRBJ1-2; CDR3: CASSLAGTAYGYTF; DNA: TGTGCCAGCAGCCTTGCCGGGACAGCTTATGGCTACACCTTC
V: TRBV19; size: once; D: NA; J: TRBJ2-7; CDR3: CASSNHRVAGEQYF; DNA: TGTGCCAGTAGTAACCACAGGGTGGCGGGCGAGCAGTACTTC
V: TRBV7-2; size: few; D: NA; J: TRBJ1-2; CDR3: CASSPQGGYGYTF; DNA: TGTGCCAGCAGCCCACAAGGAGGCTATGGCTACACCTTC
V: TRBV24-1; size: NA; D: TRBD2; J: TRBJ2-3; CDR3: CATSELSGGAFADTQYF; DNA: TGTGCCACCAGTGAACTTAGCGGGGGGGCGTTCGCAGATACGCAGTATTTT
V: TRBV27; size: NA; D: TRBD1; J: TRBJ1-1; CDR3: CASRGTANTEAFF; DNA: TGTGCCAGCAGAGGGACAGCGAACACTGAAGCTTTCTTT
V: TRBV5-1; size: NA; D: NA; J: TRBJ1-2; CDR3: CASSLDLTGNGYTF; DNA: TGCGCCAGCAGCTTGGATCTGACGGGGAATGGCTACACCTTC
V: TRBV11-3; size: NA; D: NA; J: TRBJ1-1; CDR3: CASSFLADRTEAFF; DNA: TGTGCCAGCAGCTTCCTTGCGGACAGAACTGAAGCTTTCTTT
V: TRBV4-1; size: few; D: TRBD1; J: TRBJ1-4; CDR3: CASKPTGMGTNEKLFF; DNA: TGCGCCAGTAAACCGACAGGGATGGGGACTAATGAAAAACTGTTTTTT
V: TRBV6-5; size: NA; D: NA; J: TRBJ2-7; CDR3: CASSYGQGHEQYF; DNA: TGTGCCAGCAGTTACGGGCAGGGTCACGAGCAGTACTTC
V: TRBV7-2; size: NA; D: TRBD2; J: TRBJ2-3; CDR3: CASSLGLAGGLLDTQYF; DNA: TGTGCCAGCAGCTTAGGGTTAGCGGGGGGGCTATTGGATACGCAGTATTTT
V: TRBV10-2; size: once; D: NA; J: TRBJ1-2; CDR3: CASSDPGYGYTF; DNA: TGCGCCAGCAGTGACCCGGGGTATGGCTACACCTTC
V: TRBV7-3; size: NA; D: TRBD1; J: TRBJ1-5; CDR3: CASSMTGGGQPQHF; DNA: TGTGCCAGCAGCATGACAGGGGGCGGTCAGCCCCAGCATTTT
V: TRBV9; size: NA; D: NA; J: TRBJ1-1; CDR3: CASSVAWGDTEAFF; DNA: TGTGCCAGCAGCGTAGCTTGGGGGGACACTGAAGCTTTCTTT